A single sample is the source of the 30 T cell receptor beta chains below, sequenced in a study of T cell responses to AZD1222 COVID-19 vaccine. Measured with immunoSEQ multiplex PCR; TCRdb has only the in-frame clones, and not every one. The sample lists tens of thousands of clones, about 91% occurring once. The sequences come from peripheral blood, collected 28 days after the second AZD1222 dose. The receptor set was obtained from an adult who received the AZD1222 COVID-19 vaccine.

The V call is TRBV11-3, the J call TRBJ2-7; D tentatively fits TRBD1 or TRBD2 (6 bases each). V lost 2 bases to trimming and J lost 6 bases, with 14 bases between them. CDR1 is SGHNT, CDR2 YENEEA, per germline. The CDR3 extends over 14 amino acids. The CDR3 loop is CASSLSEGGGEQYF. CDR3 in DNA: TGTGCCAGCAGCTTATCTGAGGGGGGTGGCGAGCAGTACTTC.

The chain links TRBV5-6 to TRBJ1-4; D perhaps matches TRBD1 (5 bases). The CDR3 is made up of 15 amino acids. Germline-derived CDR1 and CDR2 are SGHDT and YYEEEE. V lost 1 base and J 0 bases, leaving 7 bases between the germline ends. The CDR3 loop is CASSLWGTTNEKLFF. CDR3 DNA: TGTGCCAGCAGCTTGTGGGGGACAACTAATGAAAAACTGTTTTTT. The variable domain in full, with the rest retrieved from reference TRBV5-6 and TRBJ1-4, is DAGVTQSPTHLIKTRGQQVTLRCSPKSGHDTVSWYQQALGQGPQFIFQYYEEEERQRGNFPDRFSGHQFPNYSSELNVNALLLGDSALYLCASSLWGTTNEKLFFGSGTQLSVL.

This chain connects TRBV19 to TRBJ1-6; 8 nucleotides match TRBD1. Per germline, CDR1 LNHDA and CDR2 SQIVND (reference sequence). V shed 3 bases, J shed 10 bases, and the junction held 11 bases outside the gene matches. This CDR3 has 16 residues. CDR3 sequence reads: CASSISWTGQGSPLHF. DNA for the CDR3: TGTGCCAGTAGTATCTCCTGGACAGGGCAAGGCTCACCCCTCCACTTT.

The V and J genes are TRBV27 and TRBJ2-7; no firm D call. The CDR3 spans 13 residues. Germline V gene lookup returns CDR1 MNHEY and CDR2 SMNVEV (reference sequence). Trimming stripped 3 bases from V and 1 base from J, with 7 bases between. CDR3 region: CASSLQTSYEQYF. The CDR3 DNA reads as TGTGCCAGCAGTTTGCAGACGTCCTACGAGCAGTACTTC.

The chain has TRBV19 and TRBJ2-3; 7 positions agree with TRBD1. The ends lost 9 bases at V and 5 bases at J; junction bases unmatched: 2. Germline CDR1 reads LNHDA; CDR2 reads SQIVND (reference sequence). The CDR3 loop spans 11 amino acids. In nucleotides, the CDR3 is TGTGCCAGCCGACAGGGAGATACGCAGTATTTT. It encodes CASRQGDTQYF.

The chain combines TRBV19 with TRBJ2-7; a possible D gene is TRBD2 (6 bases). Trimming left V 7 bases short and J 3 bases short, with 13 bases between. This CDR3 region has 13 residues. Germline V gene lookup returns CDR1 LNHDA and CDR2 SQIVND (reference sequence). The CDR3 loop is CASKAGTGYEQYF. CDR3 in DNA: TGTGCCAGTAAAGCGGGCACTGGCTACGAGCAGTACTTC.

The rearrangement joins TRBV9 to TRBJ2-1; 10 bases fit TRBD2. In germline, CDR1 is SGDLS, CDR2 YYNGEE. J was trimmed by 7 bases and V by 2 bases; bases with no gene match: 9. The CDR3 has 16 residues. In DNA, the CDR3 is TGTGCCAGCAGCGTGTCAAGCGGGGGGGCTGGGAATGAGCAGTTCTTC. This sequence encodes CASSVSSGGAGNEQFF.

V and J are TRBV28 and TRBJ2-7, with D unclear. The CDR3 spans 15 residues. The ends were cut back, 6 bases at V and 1 base at J, with 16 bases in the middle. The germline gives CDR1 MDHEN, CDR2 SYDVKM. The CDR3 nucleotides read TGTGCCAGCAGCCTCAGATCTGGGCTATCCTACGAGCAGTACTTC. Translated: CASSLRSGLSYEQYF.

The rearrangement links TRBV28 to TRBJ2-7; 8 bases agree with TRBD2. Germline values: CDR1 MDHEN, CDR2 SYDVKM. The CDR3 has 14 amino acids. V lost 2 bases, J lost 4 bases, and 4 bases stayed unmatched. The CDR3, as DNA: TGTGCCAGCAGTTTAACGGGAGGGCGTTACGAGCAGTACTTC. Amino acid sequence: CASSLTGGRYEQYF.

The chain carries TRBV15 and TRBJ1-1; unclear D gene. In germline, CDR1 is LNHNV, CDR2 YYDKDF (reference sequence). This CDR3 region has 14 residues. Trimming shortened V by 1 base and J by 0 bases, and 6 bases separated the two germline ends. The CDR3 reads CATSRVSLNTEAFF. CDR3 DNA sequence: TGTGCCACCAGCAGAGTCTCCTTGAACACTGAAGCTTTCTTT.

The chain uses TRBV7-9 and TRBJ1-1; TRBD1 is a possible D gene (5 bases). Germline CDR1 is SEHNR and CDR2 is FQNEAQ (reference sequence). The V end was cut by 9 bases, the J end by 3 bases, with 11 bases between. This CDR3 comprises 12 residues. CDR3 coding DNA: TGTGCCAGTGAGGGGCAGTACACTGAAGCTTTCTTT. This translates into CASEGQYTEAFF.

The rearrangement uses TRBV10-3 and TRBJ1-2, with 12 bases fitting TRBD1. This CDR3 is built from 14 residues. CDR1 and CDR2 from the germline V gene are ENHRY and SYGVKD. The V gene end was trimmed by 4 bases and the J gene end by 5 bases; junction bases not matched to a gene: 2. The CDR3 spells CAISGDRGQYGYTF. The CDR3 DNA sequence: TGTGCCATCAGTGGGGACAGGGGGCAATATGGCTACACCTTC.

CDR3: CASSVGQDSSYEQYF. DNA for the CDR3: TGTGCCAGCAGCGTAGGGCAGGATAGCTCCTACGAGCAGTACTTC. This chain links TRBV9 with TRBJ2-7; D not resolved. The CDR3 runs to 15 residues. The V gene's germline CDR1 is SGDLS and CDR2 YYNGEE. Trimming pared 0 bases from V and 0 bases from J, leaving 10 bases between.

The rearrangement uses TRBV6-5 and TRBJ2-7, with 7 nucleotides matching TRBD1. The V gene's germline CDR1 is MNHEY and CDR2 SVGAGI. The CDR3 length is 14 residues. After removal of 2 bases from V and 2 bases from J, the junction contained 3 bases not matched to a gene. This CDR3 reads CASSYAQGAYEQYF. CDR3 nucleotide sequence: TGTGCCAGCAGTTACGCTCAGGGGGCCTACGAGCAGTACTTC.

V gene TRBV4-2 combines with J gene TRBJ2-2; D gene uncertain. V lost 1 base and J 5 bases, leaving 14 bases between the germline ends. Germline loops: CDR1 LGHNA, CDR2 YNFKEQ. The length of the CDR3 is 16 residues. As DNA, the CDR3 is TGTGCCAGCAGCCAAGGGACCCTAGGCAGAACCGGGGAGCTGTTTTTT. Protein: CASSQGTLGRTGELFF.

The J gene is TRBJ2-1, the V gene TRBV9; D assignment may be TRBD1 or TRBD2 (7 bases each). Germline V CDR1 and CDR2: SGDLS, YYNGEE. CDR3 length equals 16 residues. V was shortened by 4 bases and J by 3 bases, with 17 bases between the two germline ends. The CDR3 region has the DNA TGTGCCAGCAGCATAGAAGACAGGGAGGGCTACAATGAGCAGTTCTTC. Translating it yields CASSIEDREGYNEQFF.

The table lists this clone with a count of one. V gene TRBV3-1 (or the pseudogene TRBV3-2) combines with J gene TRBJ2-2, with TRBD2 matching over 7 bases. V gave up 1 base and J gave up 3 bases; unmatched junction bases: 8. Germline CDR1 reads LGHDT; CDR2 reads YNNKEL (reference sequence). The CDR3 has 17 residues. The CDR3 reads CASSQAGGGVYTGELFF. In DNA, the CDR3 is TGTGCCAGCAGCCAAGCGGGAGGCGGGGTTTACACCGGGGAGCTGTTTTTT.

The V and J genes are TRBV5-4 and TRBJ2-5; 15 bases fit TRBD2. The germline gives CDR1 SGHNT, CDR2 YYREEE (reference sequence). The CDR3 has 17 residues. The junction had 8 bases not matched to a gene; V was cut back by 3 bases and J by 5 bases. CDR3 in DNA: TGTGCCAGCAGCTCCAGGACTAGCGGGAGGGCCGAGGAGACCCAGTACTTC. It codes for CASSSRTSGRAEETQYF.

This chain links TRBV4-2 with TRBJ2-7, with D hard to call. This CDR3 spans 14 amino acids. From germline, CDR1 is LGHNA and CDR2 YNFKEQ. V lost 0 bases to trimming and J lost 2 bases, with 8 bases between them. CDR3 DNA sequence: TGTGCCAGCAGCCAAGATTCCGCTACCTACGAGCAGTACTTC. Translated, it gives CASSQDSATYEQYF.

On this clone: The junction shows a germline mismatch at one end, possibly a read error. The chain recombines TRBV28 with TRBJ2-2; TRBD1 matches at 9 bases. The V gene's germline CDR1 is MDHEN and CDR2 SYDVKM. The CDR3 has 18 residues. The CDR3 DNA reads TGTGCCAGCAGTTCCCTAATAACAGACAGGGGGAACCCCGGGGAGCTGTTTTTT. Encoded protein: CASSSLITDRGNPGELFF. Together with reference TRBV28 and TRBJ2-2, the CDR3 gives the full variable domain: DVKVTQSSRYLVKRTGEKVFLECVQDMDHENMFWYRQDPGLGLRLIYFSYDVKMKEKGDIPEGYSVSREKKERFSLILESASTNQTSMYLCASSSLITDRGNPGELFFGEGSRLTVL.

The rearrangement uses TRBV9 and TRBJ1-4; tentative D call: TRBD1 (6 bases). The V gene lost 3 bases and the J gene lost 8 bases, with 17 bases spanning the gap. The CDR3 runs 15 residues. The germline V gene encodes CDR1 SGDLS and CDR2 YYNGEE. The CDR3 nucleotides are TGTGCCAGCAGCGCCCGGACAGCCCAGGTGGAAAAACTGTTTTTT. Protein product: CASSARTAQVEKLFF.

V is TRBV6-5 and J is TRBJ2-3, with TRBD2 matching 7 bases. Germline CDR1 and CDR2: MNHEY and SVGAGI. CDR3 length: 15 residues. Trimming took 4 bases from V and 5 from J; bases not matched to a gene: 9. The DNA of the CDR3 is TGTGCCAGCAGTTTAGGGCCGGGAGGCCAAGATACGCAGTATTTT. It is translated as CASSLGPGGQDTQYF.

This clone was seen once. The rearrangement links TRBV5-1 to TRBJ1-2; TRBD1 might be the D (6 bases). The ends were cut back, 4 bases at V and 2 bases at J, with 12 bases in the middle. The CDR3 has 14 residues. Germline V gives CDR1 SGHRS, CDR2 YFSETQ. Here the CDR3 reads CASSMTGQNYGYTF. DNA for the CDR3: TGCGCCAGCAGCATGACAGGCCAAAACTATGGCTACACCTTC.

CDR3 in amino acids: CSVSGTERLAGPHEQYF. CDR3 in DNA: TGCAGCGTGTCGGGGACAGAAAGACTAGCGGGACCCCACGAGCAGTACTTC. The chain is built from TRBV29-1 and TRBJ2-7, with 11 bases that match TRBD2. Looked up from germline, CDR1 is SQVTM and CDR2 is ANQGSEA. The CDR3 totals 17 residues. The ends lost 6 bases at V and 5 bases at J; junction bases unmatched: 18.

This chain links TRBV5-1 with TRBJ1-1; tentative D call: TRBD1 (5 bases). Germline CDR1 SGHRS, CDR2 YFSETQ. The CDR3 covers 14 residues. The ends were cut back, 2 bases at V and 4 bases at J, with 12 bases in the middle. The CDR3 coding sequence is TGCGCCAGCAGCTTTGGGGGGTCTGGCACTGAAGCTTTCTTT. Its translation is CASSFGGSGTEAFF.

The V gene is TRBV5-1, the J gene TRBJ2-1; D is undetermined. Trimming took off 2 bases at V and 2 bases at J, with 5 bases between the two ends. The CDR3 extends over 13 amino acids. Germline CDR1 SGHRS, CDR2 YFSETQ. The CDR3 region has the DNA TGCGCCAGCAGCTTTATCCCCTACAATGAGCAGTTCTTC. Residues: CASSFIPYNEQFF.

J is TRBJ2-5 and V is TRBV7-2, with D uncertain. CDR1 SGHTA and CDR2 FQGNSA come from the germline V gene. V gave up 5 bases and J gave up 5 bases, with 15 bases separating them. The CDR3 runs to 14 residues. For the CDR3, the DNA is TGTGCCAGCAGCCCTCTTGTTCCTAGGGAGACCCAGTACTTC. It yields the protein CASSPLVPRETQYF. The whole variable domain, filled in from reference TRBV7-2 and TRBJ2-5, reads GAGVSQSPSNKVTEKGKDVELRCDPISGHTALYWYRQSLGQGLEFLIYFQGNSAPDKSGLPSDRFSAERTGGSVSTLTIQRTQQEDSAVYLCASSPLVPRETQYFGPGTRLLVL.

The chain recombines TRBV23-1 with TRBJ2-5; TRBD1 agrees at 7 bases. TRBV23-1 is classed as an ORF, of uncertain function. The CDR3 sequence is 16 residues long. V shed 4 bases and J 2 bases; nucleotides not matched to a gene: 10. The DNA for the CDR3 is TGCGCCAGCAGTCCGAGGACAGGATTCAAACAAGAGACCCAGTACTTC. This gives the protein CASSPRTGFKQETQYF.

V gene TRBV14 combines with J gene TRBJ2-7, with D tentatively TRBD2 (5 bases). Trimming cost V 0 bases and J 3 bases, with 12 bases left between them. The CDR3 totals 15 residues. The germline V gene encodes CDR1 SGHDN and CDR2 FVKESK. The CDR3 DNA follows: TGTGCCAGCAGCCAAGACCCAGGACTGATCTACGAGCAGTACTTC. Its translation is CASSQDPGLIYEQYF.

The chain is built from TRBV21-1 and TRBJ2-1; the table gives TRBD2 as D, unverified against the DNA. TRBV21-1 is a pseudogene segment. The CDR3 has 16 amino acids. CDR3 DNA sequence: TGTGCCAGCAGCAAAGTGGTAAGAGCGGGATTCCATGAGCAGTTCTTC. Its protein product is CASSKVVRAGFHEQFF.